The clone carrying this TCR beta chain was counted only a few times. Here immunoSEQ multiplex PCR was the method, and the copy in TCRdb shows in-frame clones only, minus some. The profile covers 20,000 to 25,000 clones, with around 80% appearing a single time and approximately 26% taken by the ten largest. The data originate from a study of T cells in tumors after PD-1 blockade. The CDR3 totals 14 residues. The germline V gene has CDR1 LNHDA and CDR2 SQIVND (reference sequence). V trimming: 9 bases; J trimming: 7 bases; junction bases outside the gene matches: 9. The rearrangement links TRBV19 to TRBJ2-2; 9 bases agree with TRBD1. This receptor was identified in a human donor with basal cell carcinoma. Sequenced here: PBMCs, sampled before anti-PD-1 treatment. Written as DNA, the CDR3 is TGTGCCAGCTCGACAGGGGGATGGGGCGGGGAGCTGTTTTTT. Protein: CASSTGGWGGELFF. Drawing the rest from reference TRBV19 and TRBJ2-2, the complete variable domain is DGGITQSPKYLFRKEGQNVTLSCEQNLNHDAMYWYRQDPGQGLRLIYYSQIVNDFQKGDIAEGYSVSREKKESFPLTVTSAQKNPTAFYLCASSTGGWGGELFFGEGSRLTVL.